A selection of T cell receptor beta chains follows, all from one sample in a study of blood T cell repertoires in COVID-19. The assay was immunoSEQ multiplex PCR, and TCRdb's table has in-frame clones only and misses some. The repertoire holds some 290,000 clones, with about nine tenths as singletons. The sample consisted of PBMCs or T cells enriched from blood (not recorded which). The origin of the receptors is a woman aged 25 to 39 who had recovered from COVID-19. Each CDR3 is given without its conserved first and last residue. Each record gives: CDR3 protein, J gene, V gene, CDR3 length.

ASSPNAGTGLRVST TRBJ1-2 TRBV4-3 14
ASSPLAASRYNEQF TRBJ2-1 TRBV28 14
ASSLSSSGRLNEQF TRBJ2-1 TRBV7-3 14
SVDPPDRASYYGYT TRBJ1-2 TRBV29-1 14
ASSQQRGNTEAF TRBJ1-1 TRBV7-2 12
SVEDGLAGYNEQF TRBJ2-1 TRBV29-1 13
ASSPGAGEQF TRBJ2-1 TRBV5-6 10
AISTGRANEKLF TRBJ1-4 TRBV10-3 12
ASRGRRGIQY TRBJ2-4 TRBV5-1 10
ASTEDRQLMNTEAF TRBJ1-1 TRBV2 14
ASSQEERPARLPSFGFYEQY TRBJ2-7 TRBV3-1/TRBV3-2 20
ASKAGVGLDQPQH TRBJ1-5 TRBV19 13
ASSLGTDYEQY TRBJ2-7 TRBV9 11
ASSQSTVGLAKNIQY TRBJ2-4 TRBV16 15
ATSNAQGDGYT TRBJ1-2 TRBV15 11
AISESGENSPLH TRBJ1-6 TRBV10-3 12
ASSAAGDHSYEQY TRBJ2-7 TRBV6-5 13
ASGAGTSGYEQY TRBJ2-7 TRBV27 12
ASSETDRGVNSNQPQH TRBJ1-5 TRBV4-1 16
ASMGGYEQY TRBJ2-7 TRBV2 9
ASSQEAGGGTEAF TRBJ1-1 TRBV3-1/TRBV3-2 13
ASSTGQDADTQY TRBJ2-3 TRBV5-4 12
ASSLQGIMGNSPLH TRBJ1-6 TRBV28 14
ASSFSAGGYTEAF TRBJ1-1 TRBV5-1 13
ATELVGDSYNEQF TRBJ2-1 TRBV15 13
ASRKVGGLGTEAF TRBJ1-1 TRBV6-4 13
ASSLGGSGDQPQH TRBJ1-5 TRBV7-9 13
ASSLESETQY TRBJ2-5 TRBV11-2 10